The source of this T cell receptor (beta chain) is a study of CD8 T cells in Susac syndrome. The CDR3 runs 14 residues. Deletions cut 4 bases from V and 4 bases from J, with 11 bases between. Germline V gene sequence: CDR1 MDHEN, CDR2 SYDVKM. The RNA input was roughly 0.45 to 1 ug, and it was reverse transcribed with random hexamers. Amplification of TCR beta CDR3 across 54 Vbeta and 13 Jbeta was performed with immunoSEQ multiplex PCR. TCRdb reprocessed the immunoSEQ multiplex PCR reads via MiXCR and lists one record per CDR3 protein. The repertoire consists of about 90,000 distinct CDR3 sequences, with 90% to 95% occurring once and the leading ten covering 0.25% to 0.4%.

The TCR originated in a human donor in good health. The chain recombines TRBV28 with TRBJ1-5, with D possibly matching TRBD1 (5 bases). The sequenced sample consisted of CD8+ T cells from PBMCs. CDR3 nucleotides: TGTGCCAGCAGTTGGCGACAGCTAAATCAGCCCCAGCATTTT. Its protein product is CASSWRQLNQPQHF.